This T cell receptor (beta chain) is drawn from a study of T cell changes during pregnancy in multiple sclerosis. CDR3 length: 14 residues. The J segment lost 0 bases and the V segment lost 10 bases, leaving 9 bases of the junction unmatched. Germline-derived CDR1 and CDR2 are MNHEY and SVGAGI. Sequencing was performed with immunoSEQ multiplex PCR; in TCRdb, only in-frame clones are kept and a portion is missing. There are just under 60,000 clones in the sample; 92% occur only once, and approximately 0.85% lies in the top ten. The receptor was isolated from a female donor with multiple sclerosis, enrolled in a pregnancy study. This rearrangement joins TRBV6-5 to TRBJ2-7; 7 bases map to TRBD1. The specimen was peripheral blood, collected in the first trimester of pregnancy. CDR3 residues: CATTRAGGSYEQYF. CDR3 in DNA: TGTGCCACGACAAGAGCAGGGGGCTCCTACGAGCAGTACTTC.